This T cell receptor beta chain comes out of a study of cytomegalovirus exposure and HLA in healthy donors. Profiling relied on immunoSEQ multiplex PCR, and the TCRdb table lists in-frame clones only, not all of them. The repertoire holds about 200,000 clones, with roughly 83% as singletons. Germline-derived CDR1 and CDR2 are SEHNR and FQNEAQ (reference sequence). Trimming stripped 0 bases from V and 4 bases from J, with 9 bases between. This CDR3 region has 14 residues. Study-wide points: According to the study, around 160 TCR beta chains were cytomegalovirus-associated. The tendency of first-cohort TCR clusters to co-occur in the roughly 130 validation repertoires emerged from a later analysis. A classifier reportedly called cytomegalovirus status with high sensitivity and specificity. Confirmation was obtained in vitro that a few CMV-associated chains are specific for CMV antigens.

With regard to this clone: Its matching antigen is unknown.

The sequenced material came from PBMCs. This chain links TRBV7-9 with TRBJ1-2; D perhaps matches TRBD1 (5 bases). This clonotype originated in a woman aged 18-29 years in good health and CMV-seronegative. The CDR3 here is CASSLAGASYGYTF. The CDR3 DNA reads TGTGCCAGCAGCTTAGCAGGGGCGAGCTATGGCTACACCTTC.